This T cell receptor (beta chain) emerged from a study of shared clonotypes between healthy human individuals. The study's findings and limits: Clonotype sharing among donors was expected to depend on sequencing depth.

The naive CD8 fraction comprised CD45RO-negative cells positively selected for CCR7 and excluded terminally differentiated effector memory CD45RA+ cells. The table came from immunoSEQ multiplex PCR; TCRdb's copy has only in-frame clones and leaves some out. The sample has hundreds of thousands of clones, roughly 92% seen once. For this clone: The antigen is unknown. The junction departs from the called germline gene at one end, perhaps through a read error.

This TCR derives from a man aged 30-40 years in good health. Sequencing used naive CD8+ T cells sorted from blood.

This CDR3 is CASSLGVGLAGDEQLF. As DNA, the CDR3 is TGTGCCAGCAGCTTGGGTGTTGGACTAGCGGGAGATGAGCAGCTCTTC. The rearrangement joins TRBV11-1 to TRBJ2-1; 13 bases align to TRBD2. CDR1 and CDR2 from the germline V gene are SGHAT and FQDESV (reference sequence). This CDR3 is 16 amino acids long.